The 18 T cell receptor beta chains presented below share a single source sample, sequenced in a study of shared clonotypes between healthy human individuals. The data were produced by immunoSEQ multiplex PCR, yet TCRdb's version contains in-frame clones alone and is incomplete. Of approximately 620,000 clones listed, around 97% are singletons. Sequenced material: naive CD4+ T cells sorted from blood. Subset described: CD45RA+ positively selected. These receptors originate from a woman in her twenties or thirties in good health.

This clone was seen just once. This chain connects TRBV19 to TRBJ1-5, with D perhaps matching TRBD1 (6 bases). The CDR3 length is 15 residues. V was pared by 0 bases and J by 6 bases, with 12 bases between. From germline, CDR1 is LNHDA and CDR2 SQIVND (reference sequence). DNA for the CDR3: TGTGCCAGTAGTATAGAACAGGGAGGCGCTCAGCCCCAGCATTTT. Encoded protein: CASSIEQGGAQPQHF.

This clone was observed a single time. This chain uses TRBV28 with TRBJ2-7, with 10 bases that match TRBD1. The CDR3 length is 15 residues. Germline assignment: CDR1 MDHEN and CDR2 SYDVKM. The junction had 8 bases not matched to a gene; V was cut back by 3 bases and J by 6 bases. The CDR3, as DNA: TGTGCCAGCAGTTTTTGGGACAGGGGTATTGGCGAGCAGTACTTC. This encodes CASSFWDRGIGEQYF.

Only one count was recorded for this clone. The rearrangement joins TRBV10-2 to TRBJ2-4; perhaps TRBD2 as D (5 bases). Germline V CDR1 and CDR2: WSHSY, SAAADI. This CDR3 spans 13 amino acids. Trimming took off 7 bases at V and 6 bases at J, with 13 bases between the two ends. CDR3 protein: CASKAGGLNIQYF. In DNA, the CDR3 is TGCGCCAGCAAAGCCGGAGGATTAAACATTCAGTACTTC.

The chain joins TRBV28 to TRBJ2-7; D is undetermined. Trimming pared 7 bases from V and 7 bases from J, leaving 20 bases between. The CDR3 sequence is 14 residues long. The germline V gene encodes CDR1 MDHEN and CDR2 SYDVKM. The CDR3 loop is CASTGSLHPLEQYF. The CDR3, as DNA: TGTGCCAGCACCGGTTCGTTGCACCCCCTGGAGCAGTACTTC.

The chain is built from TRBV5-1 and TRBJ2-2, with a possible D match to TRBD2 (6 bases). V gave up 0 bases and J gave up 9 bases, with 12 bases separating them. Germline CDR1 is SGHRS and CDR2 is YFSETQ. CDR3 length equals 14 residues. In DNA, the CDR3 is TGCGCCAGCAGCTTGGTAGTAGGGACTCGGGAGCTGTTTTTT. Amino acids: CASSLVVGTRELFF.

This clone was counted a single time. The rearrangement joins TRBV25-1 to TRBJ1-4; D possibly corresponds to TRBD1 (5 bases). The ends were cut back, 3 bases at V and 4 bases at J, with 9 bases in the middle. Germline V gene sequence: CDR1 MGHDK, CDR2 SYGVNS. This CDR3 spans 14 amino acids. The CDR3 sequence: CASSDRQYNEKLFF. DNA of the CDR3: TGTGCCAGCAGTGATCGACAGTATAATGAAAAACTGTTTTTT.

This chain uses TRBV18 with TRBJ2-5; weak D call: TRBD2 (5 bases). V gave up 3 bases and J gave up 1 base, with 6 bases separating them. Germline V gene lookup returns CDR1 KGHSH and CDR2 LQKENI. The CDR3 spans 13 residues. CDR3 bases: TGTGCCAGCTCACCGACTACCCAAGAGACCCAGTACTTC. This encodes CASSPTTQETQYF.

The rearrangement uses TRBV2 and TRBJ2-1, with TRBD2 matching 9 bases. Per germline, CDR1 SNHLY and CDR2 FYNNEI. V shed 6 bases, J shed 4 bases, and the junction held 10 bases outside the gene matches. This CDR3 comprises 16 residues. CDR3 nucleotide sequence: TGTGCCAGCAGACACCGGGGTAGCGGGGGATACAATGAGCAGTTCTTC. The encoded protein is CASRHRGSGGYNEQFF.

CDR3 in amino acids: CASSLGGAAYEQYF. The CDR3 coding sequence is TGTGCCAGCAGCTTGGGGGGAGCCGCCTACGAGCAGTACTTC. The chain recombines TRBV5-6 with TRBJ2-7; D is perhaps TRBD2 (5 bases). V gave up 0 bases and J gave up 2 bases, with 9 bases separating them. In germline, CDR1 is SGHDT, CDR2 YYEEEE. This CDR3 has 14 residues.

This clone was recorded once. V usage is TRBV5-1 and J usage is TRBJ2-6, with 8 bases identical to TRBD2. Germline CDR1 SGHRS, CDR2 YFSETQ. Trimming removed 3 bases from V and 3 bases from J; junction bases left unmatched: 2. The CDR3 consists of 15 residues. The CDR3 region is CASSSREGGANVLTF. The CDR3 DNA follows: TGCGCCAGCAGCTCCCGGGAGGGTGGGGCCAACGTCCTGACTTTC.

The genes are TRBV5-1 and TRBJ2-1; the match to TRBD2 covers 8 bases. Germline trimming cut 2 bases from V and 4 bases from J; bases unmatched to any gene: 5. Germline lookup yields CDR1 SGHRS and CDR2 YFSETQ. The CDR3 extends over 15 amino acids. CDR3 DNA: TGCGCCAGCAGCTTAGGAGCGGGAGATTACAATGAGCAGTTCTTC. Translating it yields CASSLGAGDYNEQFF.

This clone was detected only once. This chain joins TRBV10-3 and TRBJ1-2; tentatively, D is TRBD1 (6 bases). The CDR3 totals 14 residues. From germline, CDR1 is ENHRY and CDR2 SYGVKD. The germline V and J ends were trimmed by 0 bases and 2 bases, with 7 bases remaining between them. The DNA of the CDR3 is TGTGCCATCAGTGAGTCGGGGACAAACTATGGCTACACCTTC. Translating it yields CAISESGTNYGYTF.

The rearrangement links TRBV18 to TRBJ2-5; D is unresolved. From germline, CDR1 is KGHSH and CDR2 LQKENI. Trimming shortened V by 1 base and J by 3 bases, and 3 bases separated the two germline ends. The CDR3 has 12 residues. The CDR3 loop is CASSPQKETQYF. The CDR3 region has the DNA TGTGCCAGCTCACCACAGAAAGAGACCCAGTACTTC.

This rearrangement joins TRBV7-8 to TRBJ1-5; unclear D gene. V shed 2 bases and J shed 3 bases, with 11 bases lying between them. The CDR3 totals 15 residues. Germline CDR1 SGHVS, CDR2 FQNEAQ. CDR3 amino acids: CASSLLGILNQPQHF. For the CDR3, the DNA is TGTGCCAGCAGCTTACTCGGAATACTCAATCAGCCCCAGCATTTT.

The rearrangement joins TRBV6-5 to TRBJ2-7; a weak D match, TRBD2 (6 bases). This CDR3 has 15 amino acids. Germline-derived CDR1 and CDR2 are MNHEY and SVGAGI. The V gene lost 1 base and the J gene lost 6 bases, with 16 bases spanning the gap. The CDR3 DNA is TGTGCCAGCAGTTACTATGGGTCGTACGGGGGCGAGCAGTACTTC. This gives the protein CASSYYGSYGGEQYF.

This chain links TRBV6-5 with TRBJ2-1; 9 nucleotides match TRBD1. Germline V gives CDR1 MNHEY, CDR2 SVGAGI. This CDR3 is built from 15 residues. V lost 6 bases, J lost 5 bases, and 8 bases stayed unmatched. The CDR3 here is CASRAPGTGNNEQFF. In DNA, the CDR3 is TGTGCCAGCAGAGCCCCGGGGACAGGGAACAATGAGCAGTTCTTC.

This clone appeared a few times. The CDR3 here is CASSQRGSPEAFF. CDR3 nucleotide sequence: TGTGCCAGCAGCCAACGGGGGAGCCCTGAAGCTTTCTTT. This rearrangement joins TRBV11-2 to TRBJ1-1; D is possibly TRBD1 (5 bases). The CDR3 runs 13 residues. Deletions cut 5 bases from V and 6 bases from J, with 13 bases between. CDR1 and CDR2 from the germline V gene are SGHAT and FQNNGV.

The chain combines TRBV2 with TRBJ1-4, with 7 bases fitting TRBD1. Germline loops: CDR1 SNHLY, CDR2 FYNNEI. V lost 6 bases and J lost 3; bases outside the gene matches: 7. The CDR3 consists of 15 residues. CDR3 protein: CASSADRAANEKLFF. As DNA, the CDR3 is TGTGCCAGCAGCGCAGACAGGGCGGCTAATGAAAAACTGTTTTTT.